The 25 T cell receptor beta chains reported below all come from one sample, sequenced in a study of blood T cells in healthy people across ages. A sample-barcoded 5' primer and a J-beta primer mix were used in a second PCR of roughly 7 to 12 cycles. MiXCR, run by TCRdb on the 5' RACE reads, gives a single entry per CDR3 protein. Here the sample spans 800,000 to 900,000 distinct CDR3 sequences, about 59% being singletons. The sequencing sample was made of blood. Receptors were obtained from a man aged 25 to 40 in good health.

This clonotype was picked up one time. The V and J genes are TRBV4-2 and TRBJ2-1; 9 bases map to TRBD2. Germline CDR1 reads LGHNA; CDR2 reads YNFKEQ. The CDR3 length is 17 residues. V lost 1 base and J lost 6; bases outside the gene matches: 10. CDR3 sequence (DNA): TGTGCCAGCAGCCAAGTGGTGCGGGGGGGCCGGATCAATGAGCAGTTCTTC. Its protein product is CASSQVVRGGRINEQFF.

This CDR3 reads CASSLVGGMLAPETQYF. As DNA, the CDR3 is TGTGCCAGCAGCTTAGTTGGAGGGATGTTAGCTCCAGAGACCCAGTACTTC. The chain couples TRBV7-8 to TRBJ2-7; D possibly corresponds to TRBD2 (6 bases). The J call may be faulty, since TRBJ2-5 better matches the DNA end. The germline gives CDR1 SGHVS, CDR2 FQNEAQ. The CDR3 sequence is 17 residues long.

The chain uses TRBV28 and TRBJ2-7, with D maybe TRBD1 (5 bases). V lost 10 bases to trimming and J lost 4 bases, with 11 bases between them. The CDR3 consists of 11 residues. Germline V lookup: CDR1 MDHEN, CDR2 SYDVKM. The CDR3, as DNA: TGTGCCAACAGGCGTAGTTACGAGCAGTACTTC. Its protein product is CANRRSYEQYF.

This clonotype was seen repeatedly, ten times or more. The rearrangement joins TRBV7-2 to TRBJ1-6; no reliable D call. CDR1 is SGHTA and CDR2 is FQGNSA in the germline V gene. CDR3 length equals 17 residues. The V gene lost 1 base and the J gene lost 0 bases, with 10 bases spanning the gap. DNA of the CDR3: TGTGCCAGCAGCTTAGACATTTTCAGCTCCTATAATTCACCCCTCCACTTT. Amino acids: CASSLDIFSSYNSPLHF.

The chain combines TRBV28 with TRBJ2-7, with D possibly matching TRBD2 (5 bases). The V and J ends lost 3 bases and 4 bases respectively, with 16 bases between them. The CDR3 length is 15 residues. The V gene's germline CDR1 is MDHEN and CDR2 SYDVKM. DNA of the CDR3: TGTGCCAGCAGTTTCCACCAGGAGGTAACTTACGAGCAGTACTTC. Its translation is CASSFHQEVTYEQYF.

This chain links TRBV18 with TRBJ2-1; D might be TRBD1 (7 bases). Germline V gene sequence: CDR1 KGHSH, CDR2 LQKENI. CDR3 length: 13 amino acids. Between the trimmed V and J ends, which lost 6 bases and 6 bases, there was a span of 12 bases. This chain's CDR3 is CASSLQGGNEQFF. In DNA, the CDR3 is TGTGCCAGCTCGCTGCAGGGGGGCAATGAGCAGTTCTTC.

This clonotype appeared a few times. A junction boundary mismatches the germline segment, possibly from a read error. This sequence joins TRBV7-7 and TRBJ2-3; maybe TRBD2 (5 bases). The CDR3 has 13 amino acids. Germline V gene lookup returns CDR1 SSHAT and CDR2 FNYEAQ (reference sequence). CDR3 protein: CASSTDFTDTQYF. In DNA, the CDR3 is TGTGCTAGCAGCACGGACTTCACAGATACGCAGTATTTT.

As DNA, the CDR3 is TGTGCCAGTAGTAAGGCAGGGGCCGACTACGAGCAGTACTTC. Residues: CASSKAGADYEQYF. The gene calls are TRBV19 and TRBJ2-4; a possible D gene is TRBD1 (6 bases). Near its end, the DNA agrees better with TRBJ2-7, so the J call may be wrong. The CDR3 is 14 amino acids. The germline CDR1 and CDR2 sequences are LNHDA and SQIVND (reference sequence).

This clonotype was seen more than once but under ten times. The chain links TRBV29-1 to TRBJ2-6; 7 positions match TRBD1. The V gene end was trimmed by 4 bases and the J gene end by 4 bases; junction bases not matched to a gene: 1. The CDR3 has 13 residues. Germline V gene data show CDR1 as SQVTM and CDR2 as ANQGSEA. The CDR3 DNA reads as TGCAGCGTTGTGGGACAGGGGGCCAACGTCCTGACTTTC. Translated, it gives CSVVGQGANVLTF.

A few counts support this clonotype. This chain links TRBV10-3 with TRBJ1-2; maybe TRBD1 (5 bases). Trimming removed 1 base at V and 9 bases at J, with 12 bases between. CDR1 and CDR2 (germline): ENHRY, SYGVKD. The CDR3 length is 13 residues. CDR3 protein: CAISEFGGERYTF. DNA for the CDR3: TGTGCCATCAGTGAGTTTGGAGGGGAGCGCTACACCTTC.

The V gene is TRBV20-1, the J gene TRBJ2-7; no clear D. The V gene lost 3 bases and the J gene lost 0 bases, with 15 bases spanning the gap. The germline V gene encodes CDR1 DFQATT and CDR2 SNEGSKA (reference sequence). The CDR3 sequence is 15 residues long. Written as DNA, the CDR3 is TGCAGTGCTAGTCGGATTCGTCCAAGCTCCTACGAGCAGTACTTC. This codes for CSASRIRPSSYEQYF.

The chain links TRBV4-2 to TRBJ2-7; possibly TRBD1 for D (6 bases). V was trimmed by 0 bases and J by 6 bases, leaving 9 bases between them. The CDR3 spans 13 residues. Looked up from germline, CDR1 is LGHNA and CDR2 is YNFKEQ. The CDR3 sequence is CASSQDTGIEQYF. The CDR3 DNA follows: TGTGCCAGCAGCCAAGATACAGGGATCGAGCAGTACTTC.

This clonotype was seen a handful of times. The chain carries TRBV12-3 or TRBV12-4 and TRBJ2-7; D could derive from TRBD1 or TRBD2 (5 bases each). This CDR3 contains 14 residues. Trimming stripped 4 bases from V and 2 bases from J, with 12 bases between. Written as DNA, the CDR3 is TGTGCCAGCAGTTCGGGACGGGTACCCTACGAGCAGTACTTC. This translates into CASSSGRVPYEQYF.

This clonotype was detected a few times. The chain couples TRBV20-1 to TRBJ2-7, with 10 nucleotides matching TRBD1. J lost 0 bases, V lost 5 bases, and 7 bases had no gene match. The CDR3 is 15 amino acids. The germline V gene encodes CDR1 DFQATT and CDR2 SNEGSKA (reference sequence). The DNA for the CDR3 is TGCAGTGCTGAGGCCGGGACAGGGGCCTCCTACGAGCAGTACTTC. As protein: CSAEAGTGASYEQYF.

Only one count was recorded for this clonotype. V usage is TRBV2 and J usage is TRBJ1-2; D is uncertain. CDR1 is SNHLY and CDR2 is FYNNEI in the germline V gene. The germline V and J ends were trimmed by 9 bases and 2 bases, with 13 bases remaining between them. This CDR3 has 13 residues. The CDR3 DNA reads TGTGCCAGGGAGGAGGGAATCAACTATGGCTACACCTTC. Protein sequence: CAREEGINYGYTF.

The chain joins TRBV2 to TRBJ2-5; 10 bases are a match to TRBD1. The last part of the DNA fits TRBJ2-7 better; the J call may be wrong. CDR1 and CDR2 (germline): SNHLY, FYNNEI. CDR3 length equals 15 residues. In nucleotides, the CDR3 is TGTGCCAGCAGTGACGGGGACAGGGGATCCTACGAGCAGTACTTC. As protein: CASSDGDRGSYEQYF.

This clonotype turned up a few times. This chain uses TRBV6-2 or TRBV6-3 with TRBJ1-2, with 7 bases aligning to TRBD1. This CDR3 has 15 residues. The V segment lost 6 bases and the J segment 1 base; nucleotides outside the gene matches: 8. Germline V gives CDR1 MNHEY, CDR2 SVGEGT. CDR3 residues: CASSQTGMSNYGYTF. The DNA for the CDR3 is TGTGCCAGCAGCCAGACAGGGATGAGTAACTATGGCTACACCTTC.

The table lists this clonotype with a count of one. Its ends do not fully match the called genes, so a read error is possible. V and J are TRBV6-2 or TRBV6-3 and TRBJ2-7; D ambiguous. The CDR3 runs 11 residues. Germline-derived CDR1 and CDR2 are MNHEY and SVGEGT. This CDR3 reads CASSYGPERYF. CDR3 bases: TGTGCCAGCAGTTATGGCCCGGAGCGGTACTTC.

J is TRBJ2-6 and V is TRBV6-5; D uncertain. Per the germline V gene, CDR1 is MNHEY and CDR2 is SVGAGI. The CDR3 is 15 amino acids. Trimming cost V 0 bases and J 0 bases, with 3 bases left between them. The CDR3 region has the DNA TGTGCCAGCAGTTACTCGGACTCTGGGGCCAACGTCCTGACTTTC. This codes for CASSYSDSGANVLTF.

The rearrangement uses TRBV5-1 and TRBJ2-1, with D possibly being TRBD1 (6 bases). The V gene lost 4 bases and the J gene lost 4 bases, with 18 bases spanning the gap. The length of the CDR3 is 16 residues. In germline, CDR1 is SGHRS, CDR2 YFSETQ. CDR3 nucleotides: TGCGCCAGCAGCAGCGACAGGTCTGGGATATACAATGAGCAGTTCTTC. It specifies CASSSDRSGIYNEQFF.

The genes are TRBV5-1 and TRBJ1-1, with unresolved D. CDR1 and CDR2 from the germline V gene are SGHRS and YFSETQ. The CDR3 runs to 15 residues. Trimming removed 3 bases from V and 0 bases from J, with 12 bases in between. DNA of the CDR3: TGCGCCAGCAGCTCAAATCCGACCATGAACACTGAAGCTTTCTTT. Amino acid sequence: CASSSNPTMNTEAFF. Using reference TRBV5-1 and TRBJ1-1 for the parts outside the CDR3, the full variable domain is KAGVTQTPRYLIKTRGQQVTLSCSPISGHRSVSWYQQTPGQGLQFLFEYFSETQRNKGNFPGRFSGRQFSNSRSEMNVSTLELGDSALYLCASSSNPTMNTEAFFGQGTRLTVV.

V and J are TRBV7-9 and TRBJ1-2, with a tentative D call TRBD1 (5 bases). V was cut by 2 bases and J by 3 bases, with 16 bases left in between. Looked up from germline, CDR1 is SEHNR and CDR2 is FQNEAQ (reference sequence). There are 16 residues in the CDR3. CDR3 in DNA: TGTGCCAGCAGCTTATCCCAAAGGGGCCCGGACTATGGCTACACCTTC. Protein sequence: CASSLSQRGPDYGYTF. The whole variable domain, filled in from reference TRBV7-9 and TRBJ1-2, reads DTGVSQNPRHKITKRGQNVTFRCDPISEHNRLYWYRQTLGQGPEFLTYFQNEAQLEKSRLLSDRFSAERPKGSFSTLEIQRTEQGDSAMYLCASSLSQRGPDYGYTFGSGTRLTVV.

The V gene is TRBV7-8, the J gene TRBJ2-1; D is ambiguous. V was cut by 3 bases and J by 9 bases, with 9 bases left in between. Germline CDR1 is SGHVS and CDR2 is FQNEAQ. CDR3 length: 12 amino acids. CDR3 sequence: CASSLRLPEQFF. The CDR3 DNA sequence: TGTGCCAGCAGCTTGAGGTTGCCTGAGCAGTTCTTC.

The chain carries TRBV7-9 and TRBJ2-5, with D unresolved. The CDR3 has 15 residues. In germline, CDR1 is SEHNR, CDR2 FQNEAQ (reference sequence). V lost 1 base and J lost 2, with 11 bases in between. The CDR3 spells CASSLGPAVQETQYF. CDR3 in DNA: TGTGCCAGCAGCTTAGGGCCGGCAGTTCAAGAGACCCAGTACTTC.

The chain couples TRBV14 to TRBJ2-3; D gene unclear. Germline loops: CDR1 SGHDN, CDR2 FVKESK. The V end was cut by 4 bases, the J end by 2 bases, with 10 bases between. The CDR3 extends over 14 amino acids. CDR3 in DNA: TGTGCCAGCAGCCCTCTGGACCTCACAGATACGCAGTATTTT. Its translation is CASSPLDLTDTQYF. Full variable domain (outside the CDR3, taken from reference TRBV14 and TRBJ2-3): EAGVTQFPSHSVIEKGQTVTLRCDPISGHDNLYWYRRVMGKEIKFLLHFVKESKQDESGMPNNRFLAERTGGTYSTLKVQPAELEDSGVYFCASSPLDLTDTQYFGPGTRLTVL.